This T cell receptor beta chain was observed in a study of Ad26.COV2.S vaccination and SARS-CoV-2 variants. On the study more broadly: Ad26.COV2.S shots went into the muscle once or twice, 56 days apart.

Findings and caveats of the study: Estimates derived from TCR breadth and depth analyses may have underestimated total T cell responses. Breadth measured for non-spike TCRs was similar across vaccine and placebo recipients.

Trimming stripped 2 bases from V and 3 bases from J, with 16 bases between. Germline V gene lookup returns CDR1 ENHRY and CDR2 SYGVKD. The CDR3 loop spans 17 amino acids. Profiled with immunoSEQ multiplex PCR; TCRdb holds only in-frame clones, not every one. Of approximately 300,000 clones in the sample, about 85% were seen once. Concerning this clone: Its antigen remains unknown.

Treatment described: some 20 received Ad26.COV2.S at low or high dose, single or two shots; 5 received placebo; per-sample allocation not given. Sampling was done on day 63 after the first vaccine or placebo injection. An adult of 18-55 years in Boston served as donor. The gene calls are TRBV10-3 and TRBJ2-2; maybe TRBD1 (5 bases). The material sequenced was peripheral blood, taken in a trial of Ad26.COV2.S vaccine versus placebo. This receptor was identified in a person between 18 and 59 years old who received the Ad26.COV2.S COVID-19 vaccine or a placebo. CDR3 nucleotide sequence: TGTGCCATCAGTGAGGGGGCCTCACTATACTACACCGGGGAGCTGTTTTTT. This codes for CAISEGASLYYTGELFF.